The sample holds many counts of the clone carrying this TCR beta chain. One end of the junction varies from germline; a read error may be responsible. This sample is drawn from a study of spatial heterogeneity in lung cancer. Germline values: CDR1 SEHNR, CDR2 FQNEAQ (reference sequence). The CDR3 spans 13 residues. Specified time point: sample taken at primary tumor resection. The input material, whole RNA from tumor, nontumor lung or frozen PBMC, was sequenced unsorted. One entry per CDR3 protein, called by TCRdb with MiXCR from the 5' RACE reads. The sample holds about 82,000 distinct CDR3 sequences, roughly 13% seen once.

This rearrangement joins TRBV7-9 to TRBJ1-2; 10 bases align to TRBD1. The receptor comes from a male donor with early-stage non-small cell lung cancer. The material sequenced was PBMCs, taken at surgery. CDR3: CASSLEGGTGEAF. CDR3 coding DNA: TGTGCCAGCAGCTTAGAAGGAGGGACAGGGGAAGCCTTC.